This T cell receptor (beta chain) was obtained from a study of blood T cell repertoires in COVID-19. Study information: T cells, B-cell-depleted T cells, or PBMCs supplied cDNA or gDNA.

Assay: immunoSEQ multiplex PCR; the TCRdb copy retains only in-frame clones and omits some. The data contain 300,000 or so clones, more than 75% of them seen just once; the ten biggest clones take up 1.3%. This TCR was recovered from a man between 70 and 80 years old with acute or convalescent COVID-19. Input material: peripheral blood.

CDR3 protein: CAISEEQGRSTGELFF. In DNA form, the CDR3 reads TGTGCCATCAGTGAGGAACAGGGGCGTTCCACCGGGGAGCTGTTTTTT. The J gene is TRBJ2-2, the V gene TRBV10-3; 7 nucleotides agree with TRBD1. Germline CDR1 ENHRY, CDR2 SYGVKD. The CDR3 has 16 residues. With V trimmed by 2 bases and J by 4 bases, 7 bases remained unmatched.